Listed below are T cell receptor beta chains from one sample, sequenced in a study of blood T cell repertoires in COVID-19. Only in-frame clones appear in the TCRdb table, and some are missing; sequencing was by immunoSEQ multiplex PCR. The data show over 200,000 clones, approximately 90% seen once. Source material: PBMCs or T cells enriched from blood (not recorded which). These receptors were taken from a human donor in a cohort exposed to, infected with or recovered from COVID-19 (not recorded which). The donor label of this sample is uncertain. The CDR3 runs from the conserved cysteine through the conserved F or W. The order of the fields is J gene, V gene, D gene, clone size, CDR3 DNA, CDR3 protein. A D gene is named only where the DNA matches it firmly. Expanded clones get a size class; other rows say once, few or many, or leave the size out.

TRBJ2-1 | TRBV11-3 | NA | once | TGTGCCAGCAGCGGACAAAACAATGAGCAGTTCTTC | CASSGQNNEQFF
TRBJ2-5 | TRBV7-8 | NA | NA | TGTGCCAGCAGCTTAGTTGGGGGGCAAGAGACCCAGTACTTC | CASSLVGGQETQYF
TRBJ1-2 | TRBV3-1/TRBV3-2 | NA | NA | TGTGCCAGCAGCTTGGGGGAGGGGAGACTTAACTATGGCTACACCTTC | CASSLGEGRLNYGYTF
TRBJ2-3 | TRBV11-2 | TRBD2 | NA | TGTGCCAGCACCCTCGGGGGGGGAACAGATACGCAGTATTTT | CASTLGGGTDTQYF
TRBJ2-2 | TRBV7-9 | TRBD1 | NA | TGTGCCAGCAGCTCGAACAACAGGGGGCAATCCGGGGAGCTGTTTTTT | CASSSNNRGQSGELFF
TRBJ2-1 | TRBV7-2 | NA | NA | TGTGCCAGCAGCTTCGGGGGCTCCTACAATGAGCAGTTCTTC | CASSFGGSYNEQFF
TRBJ1-2 | TRBV21-1 | NA | NA | TGTGCCAGCAGCAATGGACAGGAGTATGGCTACACCTTC | CASSNGQEYGYTF
TRBJ1-1 | TRBV5-6 | TRBD1 | NA | TGTGCCAGCAGCCCCGGGACAGGGCCTCCTGGGGACACTGAAGCTTTCTTT | CASSPGTGPPGDTEAFF
TRBJ1-1 | TRBV13 | NA | NA | TGTGCCAGCAGCAAGTGGACAGACACTGAAGCTTTCTTT | CASSKWTDTEAFF
TRBJ1-5 | TRBV24-1 | TRBD1 | NA | TGTGCCCCCAATGGACAGGGACTTCAGCCCCAGCATTTT | CAPNGQGLQPQHF
TRBJ1-6 | TRBV18 | NA | once | TGTGCCAGCTCACCAGAGGAGGATAATTCACCCCTCCACTTT | CASSPEEDNSPLHF
TRBJ1-2 | TRBV7-9 | NA | NA | TGTGCCAGCAGCCCCCCGGAGACTAACTATGGCTACACCTTC | CASSPPETNYGYTF
TRBJ2-7 | TRBV6-6 | NA | NA | TGTGCCAGCAGTCCTCGGGACACCACCTGGTCAGAGCAGTACTTC | CASSPRDTTWSEQYF
TRBJ2-7 | TRBV23-1 | NA | NA | TGCGCCAGCAGTCAATCGTGCCAGGGCCGCCCCTACGAGCAGTACTTC | CASSQSCQGRPYEQYF
TRBJ1-5 | TRBV6-5 | NA | NA | TGTGCCGGGAGCTCGTCCGCGTGGGACAATCAGCCCCAGCATTTT | CAGSSSAWDNQPQHF
TRBJ1-1 | TRBV30 | TRBD1 | few | TGTGCCTGGAGTCTAGCCCCGCAGGGGGCGCGGGGCACTGAAGCTTTCTTT | CAWSLAPQGARGTEAFF
TRBJ1-1 | TRBV5-1 | NA | NA | TGCGCCAGCAGCTTGGTTGAACTAGCCCGAGGGAACACTGAAGCTTTCTTT | CASSLVELARGNTEAFF
TRBJ2-3 | TRBV6-4 | NA | many | TGTGCCAGCAGTGACGGGGGGGCGTCAGATACGCAGTATTTT | CASSDGGASDTQYF
TRBJ1-1 | TRBV5-6 | NA | few | TGTGCCAGCAGCTTTTTCGGCACTGAAGCTTTCTTT | CASSFFGTEAFF
TRBJ2-7 | TRBV5-5 | NA | NA | TGTGCCAGCAGCTTGGCCCCGACAGGTAACGAGCAGTACTTC | CASSLAPTGNEQYF
TRBJ2-7 | TRBV19 | NA | few | TGTGCCAGTAGTCCGATCCACAGGGACGAGCAGTACTTC | CASSPIHRDEQYF
TRBJ2-1 | TRBV7-6 | NA | NA | TGTGCCAGCAGCTTAAGGTGGGGGGGCCACAATGAGCAGTTCTTC | CASSLRWGGHNEQFF
TRBJ2-7 | TRBV20-1 | NA | NA | TGCAGTGCTAGTCCTCAGGTTAGCGAGCAGTACTTC | CSASPQVSEQYF
TRBJ2-2 | TRBV19 | TRBD1 | NA | TGTGCCAGCCTAGCGACAGGGGTCCCCGGGGAGCTGTTTTTT | CASLATGVPGELFF